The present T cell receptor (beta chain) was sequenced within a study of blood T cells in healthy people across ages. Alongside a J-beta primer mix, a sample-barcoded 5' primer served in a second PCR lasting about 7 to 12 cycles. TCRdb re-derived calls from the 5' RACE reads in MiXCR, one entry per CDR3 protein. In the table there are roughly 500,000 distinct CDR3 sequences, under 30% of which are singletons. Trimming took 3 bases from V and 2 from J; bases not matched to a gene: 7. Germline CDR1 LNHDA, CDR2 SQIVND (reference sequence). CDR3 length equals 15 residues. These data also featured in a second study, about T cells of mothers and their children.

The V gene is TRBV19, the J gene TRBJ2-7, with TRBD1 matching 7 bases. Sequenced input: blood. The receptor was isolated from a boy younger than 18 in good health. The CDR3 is CASSMGATGTYEQYF. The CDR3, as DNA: TGTGCCAGTAGTATGGGGGCGACAGGGACCTACGAGCAGTACTTC.